One sample yielded the 14 T cell receptor beta chains listed below, sequenced in a study of response to subunit inactivated influenza vaccine. TCRdb re-called the RT-PCR reads with MiXCR, one entry per CDR3 protein. The table records some 500,000 distinct CDR3 sequences, approximately 16% of them present only once. Sequencing used CD4+ T cells sorted from PBMCs, obtained about 23 months after vaccination. The receptors derive from a man aged 50 to 69 who received an inactivated influenza vaccine.

This clonotype was counted only a few times. The chain carries TRBV4-2 and TRBJ1-4; the D gene is possibly TRBD1 (5 bases). V was clipped by 0 bases and J by 8 bases, with 13 bases between them. Germline V CDR1 and CDR2: LGHNA, YNFKEQ. The CDR3 totals 15 residues. The CDR3 DNA follows: TGTGCCAGCAGCCAAGATGGGACGCTTCGGGAAAAACTGTTTTTT. Amino acids: CASSQDGTLREKLFF.

The chain has TRBV29-1 and TRBJ1-2, with D uncertain. The CDR3 contains 14 residues. Trimming cost V 4 bases and J 0 bases, with 12 bases left between them. The germline V gene encodes CDR1 SQVTM and CDR2 ANQGSEA. CDR3 sequence reads: CSVVPTGANYGYTF. The CDR3, as DNA: TGCAGCGTTGTACCGACTGGAGCTAACTATGGCTACACCTTC.

V is TRBV20-1 and J is TRBJ2-3; 7 bases align to TRBD2. The germline CDR1 and CDR2 sequences are DFQATT and SNEGSKA (reference sequence). The J segment lost 5 bases and the V segment lost 8 bases, leaving 16 bases of the junction unmatched. The CDR3 runs 15 residues. CDR3 residues: CSSNTGLRVLDTQYF. The CDR3 nucleotides are TGCAGTTCAAATACGGGACTACGAGTCTTAGATACGCAGTATTTT.

V usage is TRBV7-9 and J usage is TRBJ1-2, with D perhaps TRBD1 (5 bases). Trimming stripped 3 bases from V and 6 bases from J, with 11 bases between. Per the germline V gene, CDR1 is SEHNR and CDR2 is FQNEAQ (reference sequence). The CDR3 is 13 amino acids. The CDR3 DNA reads TGTGCCAGCAGCTTGACTCAGGGCGATGGCTACACCTTC. Translated: CASSLTQGDGYTF. The variable domain in full, completed from reference TRBV7-9 and TRBJ1-2, reads DTGVSQNPRHKITKRGQNVTFRCDPISEHNRLYWYRQTLGQGPEFLTYFQNEAQLEKSRLLSDRFSAERPKGSFSTLEIQRTEQGDSAMYLCASSLTQGDGYTFGSGTRLTVV.

The chain uses TRBV4-2 and TRBJ2-3; D remains ambiguous. Germline CDR1 and CDR2: LGHNA and YNFKEQ. Trimming cost V 0 bases and J 3 bases, with 4 bases left between them. This CDR3 has 13 amino acids. The CDR3 reads CASSQDQTDTQYF. CDR3 nucleotides: TGTGCCAGCAGCCAAGATCAAACAGATACGCAGTATTTT.

Many counts were recorded for this clonotype. The V gene is TRBV7-8, the J gene TRBJ2-7; D is unresolved. Trimming left V 0 bases short and J 1 base short, with 10 bases between. From germline, CDR1 is SGHVS and CDR2 FQNEAQ. CDR3 size: 15 residues. This CDR3 is CASSLALVGSYEQYF. The CDR3 coding sequence is TGTGCCAGCAGCTTAGCGCTGGTGGGATCCTACGAGCAGTACTTC.

In its sample, this clonotype was seen a few times. The chain couples TRBV6-2 or TRBV6-3 to TRBJ2-1; no reliable D call. CDR1 MNHEY and CDR2 SVGEGT come from the germline V gene. The CDR3 runs to 12 residues. The ends were cut back, 6 bases at V and 7 bases at J, with 10 bases in the middle. The CDR3 bases are TGTGCCAGCAGCCAGACCAGGAATGAGCAGTTCTTC. Its protein product is CASSQTRNEQFF.

This chain uses TRBV12-3 or TRBV12-4 with TRBJ1-1; D might be TRBD1 (6 bases). V was shortened by 5 bases and J by 9 bases, with 16 bases between the two germline ends. This CDR3 contains 13 residues. The CDR3 reads CASSLRGDPQAFF. Written as DNA, the CDR3 is TGTGCCAGCAGTCTGAGGGGGGACCCTCAAGCTTTCTTT.

Only a few counts were recorded for this clonotype. The chain is built from TRBV7-2 and TRBJ2-3; D may be TRBD1 or TRBD2 (5 bases each). The V gene's germline CDR1 is SGHTA and CDR2 FQGNSA. This CDR3 comprises 14 residues. The germline V and J ends were trimmed by 5 bases and 2 bases, with 11 bases remaining between them. The CDR3 protein is CASSHGGPTDTQYF. Here the CDR3 DNA reads TGTGCCAGCAGCCATGGGGGACCCACAGATACGCAGTATTTT.

This clonotype was detected only a few times. The chain couples TRBV5-1 to TRBJ2-5; TRBD2 might be the D (7 bases). Trimming removed 0 bases at V and 4 bases at J, with 13 bases between. The CDR3 length is 15 residues. CDR1 and CDR2 from the germline V gene are SGHRS and YFSETQ. The DNA of the CDR3 is TGCGCCAGCAGCTTGGAACGGGGGGCGGGAGAGACCCAGTACTTC. Amino acids: CASSLERGAGETQYF.

This clonotype appeared a few times. The chain combines TRBV7-2 with TRBJ2-7; the D gene is possibly TRBD2 (6 bases). Germline lookup yields CDR1 SGHTA and CDR2 FQGNSA. CDR3 length: 13 amino acids. V lost 7 bases to trimming and J lost 7 bases, with 17 bases between them. The CDR3 bases are TGTGCCAGCACCTATGGGCTTGGAGGGGAGCAGTACTTC. Translated, it gives CASTYGLGGEQYF.

The chain links TRBV3-1 to TRBJ2-4, with 10 bases that match TRBD2. V dropped 10 bases and J dropped 6; count of bases not matched to a gene: 18. The CDR3 has 17 amino acids. Germline loops: CDR1 LGHDT, CDR2 YNNKEL (reference sequence). The CDR3 sequence: CATCQDWAVAGGNIQYF. The CDR3 bases are TGTGCCACCTGCCAAGATTGGGCGGTAGCGGGGGGAAACATTCAGTACTTC.

The rearrangement uses TRBV10-2 and TRBJ2-1; TRBD1 might be the D (5 bases). This CDR3 spans 18 amino acids. Germline assignment: CDR1 WSHSY and CDR2 SAAADI. The V and J ends lost 2 bases and 10 bases respectively, with 27 bases between them. The CDR3 sequence: CASSELAGPVSTRQEQFF. In nucleotides, the CDR3 is TGCGCCAGCAGTGAGCTCGCAGGTCCAGTGAGCACACGACAGGAGCAGTTCTTC.

The rearrangement links TRBV5-1 to TRBJ2-5; D may be TRBD2 (6 bases). V was pared by 4 bases and J by 4 bases, with 14 bases between. From germline, CDR1 is SGHRS and CDR2 YFSETQ. This CDR3 is 14 amino acids long. The CDR3 DNA is TGCGCCAGCAGCGCGGGACTCTTCAGAGAGACCCAGTACTTC. Translated, it gives CASSAGLFRETQYF. The full variable domain, with the rest looked up from reference TRBV5-1 and TRBJ2-5, is KAGVTQTPRYLIKTRGQQVTLSCSPISGHRSVSWYQQTPGQGLQFLFEYFSETQRNKGNFPGRFSGRQFSNSRSEMNVSTLELGDSALYLCASSAGLFRETQYFGPGTRLLVL.